The clone carrying this T cell receptor (beta chain) was detected only once. TCRdb's table, derived via immunoSEQ multiplex PCR, lists solely in-frame clones and lacks some. This table holds approximately 100,000 clones, roughly 91% found once. The entry originates in a study of control samples from healthy donors and cancer patients. Per the germline V gene, CDR1 is SEHNR and CDR2 is FQNEAQ (reference sequence). The CDR3 runs to 14 residues. Trimming cost V 5 bases and J 11 bases, with 21 bases left between them. V is TRBV7-9 and J is TRBJ1-1; D gene uncertain. The sequence was obtained from a man younger than 40 in good health. Material for sequencing was blood. The CDR3 here is CASSQLQESGSAFF. CDR3 coding DNA: TGTGCCAGCAGCCAACTTCAGGAATCAGGATCGGCTTTCTTT.